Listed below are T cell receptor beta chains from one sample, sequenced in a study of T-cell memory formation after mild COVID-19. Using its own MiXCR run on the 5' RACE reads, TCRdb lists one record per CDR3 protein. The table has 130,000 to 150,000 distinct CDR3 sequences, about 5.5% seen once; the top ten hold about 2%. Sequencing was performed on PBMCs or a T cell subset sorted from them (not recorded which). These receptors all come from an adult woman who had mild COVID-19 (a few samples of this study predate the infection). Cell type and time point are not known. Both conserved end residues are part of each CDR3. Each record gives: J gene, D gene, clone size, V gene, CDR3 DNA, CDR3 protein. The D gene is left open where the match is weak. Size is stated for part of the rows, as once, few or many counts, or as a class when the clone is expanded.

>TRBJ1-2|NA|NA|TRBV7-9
TGTGCCAGCAGCTTAGGGACTTTTTATGGCTACACCTTC
CASSLGTFYGYTF
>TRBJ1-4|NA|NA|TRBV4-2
TGTGCCAGCAGCCCCCTTTCCGGCCCAGGGGATGAAAAACTGTTTTTT
CASSPLSGPGDEKLFF
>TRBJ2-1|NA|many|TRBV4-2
TGTGCCAGCAGCCAAGACGAGCCCAGCTCCTACAATGAGCAGTTCTTC
CASSQDEPSSYNEQFF
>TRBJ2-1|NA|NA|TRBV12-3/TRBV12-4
TGTGCCAGCAGTTACGGGTCCTACAATGAGCAGTTCTTC
CASSYGSYNEQFF
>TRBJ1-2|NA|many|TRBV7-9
TGTGCCAGCAGCTTAAGGGACTTCGGGGACTATGGCTACACCTTC
CASSLRDFGDYGYTF
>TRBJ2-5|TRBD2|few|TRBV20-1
TGCAGTGCTAGAGGTTCTAGCGGGGGCCAAGAGACCCAGTACTTC
CSARGSSGGQETQYF
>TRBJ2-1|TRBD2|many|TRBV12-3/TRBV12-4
TGTGCCAGCAGTTTCGGAGCGGGAGATTTTCACAATGAGCAGTTCTTC
CASSFGAGDFHNEQFF
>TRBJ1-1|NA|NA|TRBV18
TGTGCCAGCTCACCCCTCGACAGATCTGAAGCTTTCTTT
CASSPLDRSEAFF
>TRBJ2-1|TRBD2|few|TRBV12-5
TGTGCTAGTGGTCCCGGACTAGCGCTAGTGTTCTTC
CASGPGLALVFF
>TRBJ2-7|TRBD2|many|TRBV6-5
TGTGCCAGCCGTAGAGGGCGGGGGGGGACCTACGAGCAGTACTTC
CASRRGRGGTYEQYF
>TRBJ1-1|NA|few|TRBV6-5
TGTGCCAGCAGTTACCTGACAGGGAACACTGAAGCTTTCTTT
CASSYLTGNTEAFF
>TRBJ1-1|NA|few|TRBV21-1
TGTGCCAGCAGCAAATTTCCCGACAGGACGAACACTGAAGCTTTCTTT
CASSKFPDRTNTEAFF
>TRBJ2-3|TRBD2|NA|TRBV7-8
TGTGCCAGCAGCTTCGATTCCGGGACTAGCGGGGCCGGGGATACGCAGTATTTT
CASSFDSGTSGAGDTQYF
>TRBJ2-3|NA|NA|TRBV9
TGTGCCAGCAGCGTAGCTGGGGGTGCAGGAGGAGATACGCAGTATTTT
CASSVAGGAGGDTQYF
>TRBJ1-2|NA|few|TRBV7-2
TGTGCCAGCAGCTTAGCCACAGACTATGGCTACACCTTC
CASSLATDYGYTF
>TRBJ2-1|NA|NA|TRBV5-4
TGTGCCAGCACCCGCGGGATCTCGGATTTCGATGAGCAGTTCTTC
CASTRGISDFDEQFF
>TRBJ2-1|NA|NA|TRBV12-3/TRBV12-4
TGTGCCAGCAGGGTACGGAGCTCCTCCTACAATGAGCAGTTCTTC
CASRVRSSSYNEQFF
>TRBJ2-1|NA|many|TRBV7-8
TGTGCCAGCAGCCCGCGGGGTAGCGGCTCCTACAATGAGCAGTTCTTC
CASSPRGSGSYNEQFF
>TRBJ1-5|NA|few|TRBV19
TGTGCCAGTAGTATTCAGGGAAGTCAGCCCCAGCATTTT
CASSIQGSQPQHF
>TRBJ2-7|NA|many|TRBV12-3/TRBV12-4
TGTGCCAGCAGTTTTCGCAGGGTGTTCTACGAGCAGTACTTC
CASSFRRVFYEQYF
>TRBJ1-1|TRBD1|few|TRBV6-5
TGTGCCAGCATTGTCCAAGGACAGGGAGCGAACACTGAAGCTTTCTTT
CASIVQGQGANTEAFF
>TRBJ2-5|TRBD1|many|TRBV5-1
TGCGCCAGCAGTCCGGACAGGGAAGAGACCCAGTACTTC
CASSPDREETQYF
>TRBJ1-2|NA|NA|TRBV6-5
TGTGCCAGCAGTTACTCGATGGGTTATGGCTACACCTTC
CASSYSMGYGYTF
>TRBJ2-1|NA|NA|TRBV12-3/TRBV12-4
TGTGCCAGCAGTTTATCCTACAATGAGCAGTTCTTC
CASSLSYNEQFF
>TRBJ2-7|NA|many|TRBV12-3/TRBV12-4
TGTGCCAGCAGCTTATTCCGGACTGAATACGAGCAGTACTTC
CASSLFRTEYEQYF
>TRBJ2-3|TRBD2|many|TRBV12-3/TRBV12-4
TGTGCCAGCAGTCCCTTGGGACTAGCGGGGGGAAATACGCAGTATTTT
CASSPLGLAGGNTQYF
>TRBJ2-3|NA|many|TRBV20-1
TGCAGTGCTAGCCCCGCCGGTCAAGGGACAGATACGCAGTATTTT
CSASPAGQGTDTQYF
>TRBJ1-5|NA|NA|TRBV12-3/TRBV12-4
TGTGCCAGCAGTTTTAAGGGCAGGGGACTCACCCCGAGCAATCAGCCCCAGCATTTT
CASSFKGRGLTPSNQPQHF
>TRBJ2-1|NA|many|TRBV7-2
TGTGCCAGCAGCCAGCACAATGAGCAGTTCTTC
CASSQHNEQFF
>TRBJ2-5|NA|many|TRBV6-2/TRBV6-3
TGTGCCAGCAGTTACTTCAAGGTGCAGGAGACCCAGTACTTC
CASSYFKVQETQYF
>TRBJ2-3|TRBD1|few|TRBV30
TGTGCCTGGAAAACAGACAGGGCGGGAGATACGCAGTATTTT
CAWKTDRAGDTQYF
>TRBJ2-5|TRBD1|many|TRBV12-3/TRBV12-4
TGTGCCAGCAGTCCGGACAGGGGATTTCAAGAGACCCAGTACTTC
CASSPDRGFQETQYF
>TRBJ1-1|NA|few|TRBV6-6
TGTGCCAGCAGTTACACCCAGGGGAGGTTGAACACTGAAGCTTTCTTT
CASSYTQGRLNTEAFF
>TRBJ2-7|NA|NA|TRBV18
TGTGCCAGCTCACCGATGGGAAGAGCCGGCGAGCAGTACTTC
CASSPMGRAGEQYF
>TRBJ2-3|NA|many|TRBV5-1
TGCGCCAGCAGCTTGGCCGAGGACCGCACAGATACGCAGTATTTT
CASSLAEDRTDTQYF
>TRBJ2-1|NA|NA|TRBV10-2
TGCGCCAGCAGTTTCACCCTATACAATGAGCAGTTCTTC
CASSFTLYNEQFF
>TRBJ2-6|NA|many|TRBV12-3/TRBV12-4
TGTGCCAGCAGCCTCTCTGGGGCCAACGTCCTGACTTTC
CASSLSGANVLTF
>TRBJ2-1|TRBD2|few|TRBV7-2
TGTGCCAGCAGCCCCAAAGCGGGAGCCCTCAACAATGAGCAGTTCTTC
CASSPKAGALNNEQFF
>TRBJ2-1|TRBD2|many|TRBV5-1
TGCGCCAGCAGCCTCGGCGGGAGGGCCGAGGATGAGCAGTTCTTC
CASSLGGRAEDEQFF
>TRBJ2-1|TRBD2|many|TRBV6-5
TGTGCCAGCAGGAAGCTAGCGGGGGTAATGAATGAGCAGTTCTTC
CASRKLAGVMNEQFF
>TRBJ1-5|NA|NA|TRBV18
TGTGCCAGCTCACCTCAATACGGGACTACTCAGCCCCAGCATTTT
CASSPQYGTTQPQHF
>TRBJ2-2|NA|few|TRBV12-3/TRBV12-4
TGTGCCAGCACCACGAGCTCCGACCTGAACACCGGGGAGCTGTTTTTT
CASTTSSDLNTGELFF
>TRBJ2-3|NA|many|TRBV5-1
TGCGCCAGCAGCCAGGGACTGAGCACAGATACGCAGTATTTT
CASSQGLSTDTQYF
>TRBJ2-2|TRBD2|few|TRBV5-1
TGCGCCAGCAGCGGGGGACTAGCGGGGGTCACCGGGGAGCTGTTTTTT
CASSGGLAGVTGELFF
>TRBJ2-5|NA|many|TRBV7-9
TGTGCCAGCAGCTTTGGTCAGCGAGAGACCCAGTACTTC
CASSFGQRETQYF
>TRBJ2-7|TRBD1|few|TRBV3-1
TGTGCCAGCAGCCCGGGACAGACTACGTCCGAGCAGTACTTC
CASSPGQTTSEQYF
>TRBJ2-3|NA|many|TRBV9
TGTGCCAGCAGCGAGGCAGGGGCAAACACAGATACGCAGTATTTT
CASSEAGANTDTQYF
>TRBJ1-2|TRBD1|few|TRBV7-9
TGTGCCAGCAGCGTGACAGGGCGAGATGGCTACACCTTC
CASSVTGRDGYTF
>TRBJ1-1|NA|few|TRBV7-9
TGTGCCAGCAGCTCCCAGTATCCCGGGGGAGCTTTCTTT
CASSSQYPGGAFF
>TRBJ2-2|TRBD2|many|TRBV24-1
TGTGCCACCAGCGGGACTAGCGGGCCACGGAGGGAGCTGTTTTTT
CATSGTSGPRRELFF
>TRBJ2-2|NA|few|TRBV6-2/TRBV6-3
TGTGCCAGCAGTTACCGCATCAACCGAGGTGGGGAGCTGTTTTTT
CASSYRINRGGELFF
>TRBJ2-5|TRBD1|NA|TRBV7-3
TGTGCCAGCAGCTCACAAGGGGGCAGGGTCGAGACCCAGTACTTC
CASSSQGGRVETQYF
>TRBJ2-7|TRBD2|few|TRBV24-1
TGTGCCACCTCAGCGGGAAGCTCCTACGAGCAGTACTTC
CATSAGSSYEQYF
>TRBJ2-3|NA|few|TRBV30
TGTGCCTGGAGTCCCCAGCTAGGAACGCGGTCGAGCACAGATACGCAGTATTTT
CAWSPQLGTRSSTDTQYF
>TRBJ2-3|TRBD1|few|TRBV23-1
TGCGCCAGCAGCCGGGACAGGGCCACAGATACGCAGTATTTT
CASSRDRATDTQYF
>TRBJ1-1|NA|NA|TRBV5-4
TGTGCCAGCAGCTTGGATACCAAGAACACTGAAGCTTTCTTT
CASSLDTKNTEAFF
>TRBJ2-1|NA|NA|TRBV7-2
TGTGCCAGCAGTGAAGGTCCAGGCTCCTACAATGAGCAGTTCTTC
CASSEGPGSYNEQFF